This is a list of T cell receptor beta chains from one sample in a study of Graves' ophthalmopathy and Graves' hyperthyroidism. MiXCR, run by TCRdb on the multiplex PCR reads, gives a single entry per CDR3 protein. This repertoire shows over 650,000 distinct CDR3 sequences, more than 40% found once; its top ten account for roughly 3%. The sequenced material came from peripheral blood. The receptors were sampled from an adult man with Graves' ophthalmopathy. Each CDR3 is given with its conserved first and last residue. The order of the fields is D gene, V gene, J gene, clone size, CDR3 DNA, CDR3 protein. D genes are given only for firm matches. A row's size may be missing; if present it is once, few, many or a size class.

D: -; V: TRBV10-3; J: TRBJ2-5; size: many; DNA: TGTGCCATCAGTGAGAAGGATGGGAGGGGGCGGGGGAGAGAGACCCAGTACTTC; CDR3: CAISEKDGRGRGRETQYF
D: TRBD1; V: TRBV29-1; J: TRBJ1-3; size: -; DNA: TGCAGCCTAACGATATACAGGGGCCTCAGAAACACCATATATTTT; CDR3: CSLTIYRGLRNTIYF
D: -; V: TRBV7-8; J: TRBJ2-2; size: -; DNA: TGTGCCAGCAGTTGGCTTGGCACCGGGGAGCTGTTTTTT; CDR3: CASSWLGTGELFF
D: -; V: TRBV6-2/TRBV6-3; J: TRBJ1-5; size: many; DNA: TGTGCCAGCAGTCAGACAGGTAAACCCCAGCATTTT; CDR3: CASSQTGKPQHF
D: -; V: TRBV19; J: TRBJ2-6; size: -; DNA: TGTGCCAGTAGTATAGATTCCCCAGGGGCTCCCTCTGGGGCCAACGTCCTGACTTTC; CDR3: CASSIDSPGAPSGANVLTF
D: -; V: TRBV20-1; J: TRBJ2-7; size: many; DNA: TGCAGTGCTAGGGGGACGGAGGCGATCTACGAGCAGTACTTC; CDR3: CSARGTEAIYEQYF
D: -; V: TRBV4-1; J: TRBJ1-2; size: many; DNA: TGCGCCAGCAGCCAAGCGACAGGCATAGGAGTCGACTATGGCTACACCTTC; CDR3: CASSQATGIGVDYGYTF
D: -; V: TRBV5-8; J: TRBJ1-6; size: many; DNA: TGTGCCAGCAGCTGGTCCGATAATTCACCCCTCCACTTT; CDR3: CASSWSDNSPLHF
D: -; V: TRBV11-2; J: TRBJ2-5; size: many; DNA: TGTGCCAGCAGCTACCAACAGGGTTCGGGGACCCAGTACTTC; CDR3: CASSYQQGSGTQYF
D: -; V: TRBV10-3; J: TRBJ1-5; size: many; DNA: TGTGCCATCAGTGAGCGGGGAGTCTATAGCAATCAGCCCCAGCATTTT; CDR3: CAISERGVYSNQPQHF
D: -; V: TRBV19; J: TRBJ1-4; size: many; DNA: TGTGCCAGTAGTATGGGGGGGGTGGGGGCGAAAGCTGAAAAACTGTTTTTT; CDR3: CASSMGGVGAKAEKLFF
D: TRBD1; V: TRBV20-1; J: TRBJ1-2; size: -; DNA: TGCAGTGCCCGCCCCGGTGGGACAGGGGGCAATGGCTACACCTTC; CDR3: CSARPGGTGGNGYTF
D: -; V: TRBV2; J: TRBJ2-3; size: few; DNA: TGTGCCAGTAGTATCGGGCGGGATACGCAGTATTTT; CDR3: CASSIGRDTQYF
D: TRBD1; V: TRBV7-6; J: TRBJ1-6; size: -; DNA: TGCGCCAGCAGCTTAGGCGGGACAGATTCCTCACCCCTCCACTTT; CDR3: CASSLGGTDSSPLHF
D: -; V: TRBV28; J: TRBJ2-7; size: few; DNA: TGTGCCACCCAGGGGAACTCCTACGAGCAGTACTTC; CDR3: CATQGNSYEQYF
D: TRBD1; V: TRBV14; J: TRBJ2-5; size: few; DNA: TGTGCCAGCAGCTTCCACAGGGGGCGCGGGGAGACCCAGTACTTC; CDR3: CASSFHRGRGETQYF
D: -; V: TRBV20-1; J: TRBJ2-3; size: -; DNA: TGCAGTGCTAGGGAGGGGCAGAAGGGAGATACGCAGTATTTT; CDR3: CSAREGQKGDTQYF
D: TRBD2; V: TRBV5-6; J: TRBJ2-7; size: -; DNA: TGTGCCAGCACCCATTGGGCAGCGGGAGATTGGTTTCTCGAGCAGTACTTC; CDR3: CASTHWAAGDWFLEQYF
D: -; V: TRBV10-3; J: TRBJ1-5; size: many; DNA: TGTGCCATCAGTGGCGAAGGGGGCAATCAGCCCCAGCATTTT; CDR3: CAISGEGGNQPQHF
D: TRBD2; V: TRBV12-3/TRBV12-4; J: TRBJ2-5; size: -; DNA: TGTGCCAGCAGACCTTCTACCGGGACTAGCGGGGGGGGCCGGGAGACCCAGTACTTC; CDR3: CASRPSTGTSGGGRETQYF
D: TRBD2; V: TRBV29-1; J: TRBJ2-5; size: -; DNA: TGCAGCAGTCCGCCGGGGGGGACCCAGTACTTC; CDR3: CSSPPGGTQYF
D: -; V: TRBV7-9; J: TRBJ2-5; size: -; DNA: TGTGCCAGCAGCCCCGAGACGGCACTATCAGAGACCCAGTACTTC; CDR3: CASSPETALSETQYF
D: -; V: TRBV19; J: TRBJ2-2; size: many; DNA: TGTGCCAGTAGTATGCGGCAGATGGCGGTCGCGAACACCGGGGAGCTGTTTTTT; CDR3: CASSMRQMAVANTGELFF
D: TRBD1; V: TRBV19; J: TRBJ1-5; size: few; DNA: TGTGCCAGTAGTATAGTCGCCCACAGGGGGTTTGAGAGCAATCAGCCCCAGCATTTT; CDR3: CASSIVAHRGFESNQPQHF
D: -; V: TRBV10-3; J: TRBJ1-2; size: few; DNA: TGTGCCAGCTCAGCCCCTCCGGGAGGGGGTGGCTACACCTTC; CDR3: CASSAPPGGGGYTF
D: TRBD1; V: TRBV5-8; J: TRBJ2-5; size: many; DNA: TGTGCCAGCAACAAACAGGGGGCAGGTGGAGAGACCCAGTACTTC; CDR3: CASNKQGAGGETQYF
D: -; V: TRBV2; J: TRBJ1-6; size: many; DNA: TGTGCCAGCAACACGGAGGGAAATTCACCCCTCCACTTT; CDR3: CASNTEGNSPLHF
D: TRBD2; V: TRBV4-3; J: TRBJ2-7; size: -; DNA: TGCGCCAGCAGCCAAGAATTCGGGGGGGTCACCGAGCAGTACTTC; CDR3: CASSQEFGGVTEQYF
D: TRBD1; V: TRBV5-1; J: TRBJ2-5; size: many; DNA: TGCGCCAGCAGCCGGCTTGGACAGGCCCAAGAGACCCAGTACTTC; CDR3: CASSRLGQAQETQYF
D: TRBD1; V: TRBV12-3/TRBV12-4; J: TRBJ2-5; size: -; DNA: TGTGCCAGCAGTCCCTCCCCAAGACAGGGGAGAGAGACCCAGTACTTC; CDR3: CASSPSPRQGRETQYF
D: TRBD2; V: TRBV5-5; J: TRBJ2-7; size: -; DNA: TGTGCCAGCAGCCCCGGTCTAGCGGATCTATACGAGCAGTACTTC; CDR3: CASSPGLADLYEQYF
D: -; V: TRBV2; J: TRBJ2-7; size: many; DNA: TGTGCCAGTACCGGGGGCGGGAGTCGAACCTACGAGCAGTACTTC; CDR3: CASTGGGSRTYEQYF
D: -; V: TRBV30; J: TRBJ1-5; size: -; DNA: TGTGCCTGGAGTGTCGGAGAACGGTTCAATGGGCCCCAGCATTTT; CDR3: CAWSVGERFNGPQHF
D: -; V: TRBV10-3; J: TRBJ2-3; size: -; DNA: TGTGCCATCAGTCTGGGTTACACAGATACGCAGTATTTT; CDR3: CAISLGYTDTQYF
D: TRBD1; V: TRBV19; J: TRBJ1-6; size: many; DNA: TGTGCCAGTAATACCGGGACAGGGGGCCACAATCTCCACTTT; CDR3: CASNTGTGGHNLHF
D: -; V: TRBV2; J: TRBJ1-4; size: many; DNA: TGTGCCAGCAGCACCACAGGGTACACTAATGAAAAACTGTTTTTT; CDR3: CASSTTGYTNEKLFF
D: -; V: TRBV9; J: TRBJ2-7; size: many; DNA: TGTGCCAGCAGCTCTGGACACTCTGTCATGGACGAGCAGTACTTC; CDR3: CASSSGHSVMDEQYF
D: TRBD1; V: TRBV7-8; J: TRBJ1-3; size: many; DNA: TGTGCCAGCAGCTTAGACAGGACAGGAGGAAACACCATATATTTT; CDR3: CASSLDRTGGNTIYF
D: -; V: TRBV6-1; J: TRBJ1-5; size: many; DNA: TGTGCCAGCAGTGAAGCGCAGGGAGGTCAGCCCCAGCATTTT; CDR3: CASSEAQGGQPQHF
D: -; V: TRBV7-2; J: TRBJ2-3; size: -; DNA: TGTGCCAGCAGCTCGGCGATTACACCCACAGATACGCAGTATTTT; CDR3: CASSSAITPTDTQYF